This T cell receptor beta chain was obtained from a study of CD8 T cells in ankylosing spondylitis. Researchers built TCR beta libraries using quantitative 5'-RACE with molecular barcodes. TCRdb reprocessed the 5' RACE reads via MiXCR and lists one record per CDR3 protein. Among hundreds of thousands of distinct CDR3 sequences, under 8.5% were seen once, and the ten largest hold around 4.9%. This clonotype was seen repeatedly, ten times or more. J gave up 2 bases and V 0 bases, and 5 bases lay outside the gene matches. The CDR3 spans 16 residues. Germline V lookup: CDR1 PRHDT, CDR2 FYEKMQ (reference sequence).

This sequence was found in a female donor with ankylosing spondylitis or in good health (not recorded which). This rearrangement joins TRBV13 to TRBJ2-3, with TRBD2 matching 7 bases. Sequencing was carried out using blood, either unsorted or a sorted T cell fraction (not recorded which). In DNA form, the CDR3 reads TGTGCCAGCAGCTTAGGGCTAGCGGACATCACAGATACGCAGTATTTT. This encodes CASSLGLADITDTQYF.